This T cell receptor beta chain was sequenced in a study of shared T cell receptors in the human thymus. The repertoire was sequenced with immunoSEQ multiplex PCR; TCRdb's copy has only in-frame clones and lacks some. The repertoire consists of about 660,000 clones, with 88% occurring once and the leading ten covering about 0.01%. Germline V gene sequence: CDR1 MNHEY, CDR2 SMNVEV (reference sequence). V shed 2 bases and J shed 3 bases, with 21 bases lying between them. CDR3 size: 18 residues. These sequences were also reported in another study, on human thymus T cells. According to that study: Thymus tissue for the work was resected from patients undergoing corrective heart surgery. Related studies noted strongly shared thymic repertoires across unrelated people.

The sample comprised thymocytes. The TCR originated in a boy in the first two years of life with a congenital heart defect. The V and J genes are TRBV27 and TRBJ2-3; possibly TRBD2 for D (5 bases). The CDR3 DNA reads TGTGCCAGCAGTTTAGCTCCGGGTTCGGGGAGCCGAACAGATACGCAGTATTTT. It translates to CASSLAPGSGSRTDTQYF.